The clone carrying this T cell receptor beta chain was seen more than once but under ten times. Unique molecular identifiers were used in preparing the TCRbeta library. MiXCR, applied by TCRdb to the PCR reads, yields one record per CDR3 protein. The repertoire has roughly 220,000 distinct CDR3 sequences, roughly a tenth of them found once; the top ten carry about 5%. The data originate from a study of T-cell reconstitution after alpha-beta-depleted transplantation in children. Germline values: CDR1 SQVTM, CDR2 ANQGSEA. Trimming took 4 bases from V and 4 from J; bases not matched to a gene: 9. The CDR3 has 14 amino acids.

This clonotype originated in a human donor who donated a stem cell graft to a child with SCID. The material was PBMCs from the stem cell graft donor, obtained from the stem cell graft. The chain combines TRBV29-1 with TRBJ2-7, with 8 bases lining up with TRBD1. The CDR3 DNA reads TGCAGCGTTGGTGCCAGGGGGCTCCGGTACGAGCAGTACTTC. The encoded protein is CSVGARGLRYEQYF.